One and the same sample provided the 26 T cell receptor beta chains below, sequenced in a study of PD-1 blockade in mismatch repair-deficient tumors. Data came from immunoSEQ multiplex PCR; TCRdb stores just in-frame clones and leaves some out. The table includes under 40,000 clones, around four fifths detected once. Specimen: PBMCs, collected around 40 weeks after starting pembrolizumab. These receptor sequences come from an adult with mismatch repair-deficient cancer.

The rearrangement uses TRBV5-5 and TRBJ2-5; D not certain. Trimming stripped 1 base from V and 1 base from J, with 5 bases between. This CDR3 is built from 13 residues. The germline V gene has CDR1 SGHKS and CDR2 YYEKEE (reference sequence). CDR3 sequence (DNA): TGTGCCAGCAGCTTGCAAGCCCAAGAGACCCAGTACTTC. Translating gives CASSLQAQETQYF.

The V call is TRBV2, the J call TRBJ1-3; TRBD1 matches at 8 bases. The CDR3 is 15 residues long. In germline, CDR1 is SNHLY, CDR2 FYNNEI. V shed 1 base and J 4 bases; nucleotides not matched to a gene: 3. The CDR3 here is CASSEGRTGGNTIYF. CDR3 bases: TGTGCCAGCAGTGAAGGGAGGACAGGGGGAAACACCATATATTTT.

The chain has TRBV19 and TRBJ2-1; the match to TRBD2 covers 9 bases. The J segment lost 6 bases and the V segment lost 6 bases, leaving 6 bases of the junction unmatched. Per germline, CDR1 LNHDA and CDR2 SQIVND (reference sequence). This CDR3 region has 14 residues. CDR3: CASSPAGGSNEQFF. CDR3 in DNA: TGTGCCAGTAGCCCAGCGGGAGGATCCAATGAGCAGTTCTTC.

The V call is TRBV2, the J call TRBJ2-3; 8 bases fit TRBD1. CDR1 is SNHLY and CDR2 is FYNNEI in the germline V gene. After removal of 6 bases from V and 2 bases from J, the junction contained 4 bases not matched to a gene. The CDR3 has 14 amino acids. The CDR3 DNA reads as TGTGCCAGCAGGGACAGGGAGACCACAGATACGCAGTATTTT. Translating it yields CASRDRETTDTQYF.

This rearrangement joins TRBV7-2 to TRBJ2-3; 8 bases are shared with TRBD2. The ends lost 5 bases at V and 6 bases at J; junction bases unmatched: 7. The CDR3 consists of 14 residues. Germline CDR1 is SGHTA and CDR2 is FQGNSA. CDR3 loop: CASSLSGSIDTQYF. In DNA, the CDR3 is TGTGCCAGCAGCCTAAGCGGGAGTATCGATACGCAGTATTTT.

This clone was counted only a few times. This chain joins TRBV2 and TRBJ1-4, with 7 bases lining up with TRBD1. CDR3 size: 14 residues. V lost 4 bases to trimming and J lost 8 bases; unmatched junction nucleotides: 7. CDR1 and CDR2 (germline): SNHLY, FYNNEI. DNA for the CDR3: TGTGCCAGCAGTGGACCAGGGGGACGGGAAAAACTGTTTTTT. Encoded protein: CASSGPGGREKLFF.

The rearrangement links TRBV7-7 to TRBJ2-1, with D tentatively TRBD1 (5 bases). Trimming removed 0 bases at V and 5 bases at J, with 8 bases between. The CDR3 consists of 14 residues. The V gene's germline CDR1 is SSHAT and CDR2 FNYEAQ (reference sequence). The CDR3 bases are TGTGCCAGCAGCTTAGCCCTAGGGGACAATGAGCAGTTCTTC. Encoded protein: CASSLALGDNEQFF. The variable domain in full, with the rest retrieved from reference TRBV7-7 and TRBJ2-1, is GAGVSQSPRYKVTKRGQDVTLRCDPISSHATLYWYQQALGQGPEFLTYFNYEAQPDKSGLPSDRFSAERPEGSISTLTIQRTEQRDSAMYRCASSLALGDNEQFFGPGTRLTVL.

The chain has TRBV11-2 and TRBJ2-1; 8 nucleotides agree with TRBD2. The germline CDR1 and CDR2 sequences are SGHAT and FQNNGV. The V and J ends lost 4 bases and 6 bases, in that order; junction bases with no gene match: 11. The CDR3 contains 16 residues. The CDR3 DNA reads as TGTGCCAGCAGCTCCCTCGTAGCGGGATTCACCAATGAGCAGTTCTTC. Translating gives CASSSLVAGFTNEQFF.

The CDR3 is CASIRAGTSTGELFF. As DNA, the CDR3 is TGTGCCAGCATTAGGGCGGGGACCTCCACCGGGGAGCTGTTTTTT. This chain joins TRBV28 and TRBJ2-2, with TRBD2 as a possible D gene (6 bases). This CDR3 contains 15 residues. Germline V gene lookup returns CDR1 MDHEN and CDR2 SYDVKM. V was trimmed by 7 bases and J by 4 bases, leaving 16 bases between them.

This chain connects TRBV4-2 to TRBJ2-7, with TRBD2 identical over 15 bases. This CDR3 has 16 residues. Trimming at V came to 4 bases and at J to 5 bases, leaving 6 bases not matched to a gene. Germline loops: CDR1 LGHNA, CDR2 YNFKEQ. The CDR3 DNA follows: TGTGCCAGCAGCCGAGGGACTAGCGGGAGGCTCGACGAGCAGTACTTC. Translating gives CASSRGTSGRLDEQYF.

The V and J genes are TRBV28 and TRBJ2-6, with 9 bases that match TRBD2. V gave up 6 bases and J gave up 13 bases; unmatched junction bases: 7. This CDR3 has 13 residues. Germline V gives CDR1 MDHEN, CDR2 SYDVKM. CDR3 in amino acids: CASSPAGGSVLTF. Here the CDR3 DNA reads TGTGCCAGCAGCCCAGCGGGAGGATCGGTCCTGACTTTC.

This clone was recorded a few times. V gene TRBV25-1 combines with J gene TRBJ2-7, with D perhaps TRBD2 (5 bases). The V gene lost 8 bases and the J gene lost 1 base, with 12 bases spanning the gap. CDR1 is MGHDK and CDR2 is SYGVNS in the germline V gene. This CDR3 has 13 residues. CDR3 loop: CASGGWDSYEQYF. CDR3 bases: TGTGCCAGCGGCGGGTGGGATTCCTACGAGCAGTACTTC.

The V and J genes are TRBV5-1 and TRBJ2-1; D is unresolved. V was cut by 0 bases and J by 6 bases, with 13 bases left in between. From germline, CDR1 is SGHRS and CDR2 YFSETQ. The CDR3 is made up of 15 amino acids. CDR3 sequence (DNA): TGCGCCAGCAGCTTGGGTGGAACTACTATCAATGAGCAGTTCTTC. Translation gives CASSLGGTTINEQFF.

The rearrangement joins TRBV4-1 to TRBJ2-1; TRBD2 is a possible D gene (6 bases). Per the germline V gene, CDR1 is MGHRA and CDR2 is YSYEKL. The CDR3 sequence is 18 residues long. Trimming pared 0 bases from V and 0 bases from J, leaving 15 bases between. CDR3 amino acids: CASSQEGRDSSSYNEQFF. For the CDR3, the DNA is TGCGCCAGCAGCCAAGAAGGGCGGGATTCGAGCTCCTACAATGAGCAGTTCTTC.

The chain carries TRBV5-4 and TRBJ2-5; 10 bases match TRBD2. The V and J ends lost 4 bases and 5 bases, in that order; junction bases with no gene match: 11. The CDR3 runs 16 residues. CDR1 and CDR2 (germline): SGHNT, YYREEE (reference sequence). The CDR3 here is CASSRGSGRPEETQYF. In DNA form, the CDR3 reads TGTGCCAGCAGCAGGGGTAGCGGGAGGCCGGAGGAGACCCAGTACTTC.

The chain joins TRBV28 to TRBJ1-2; tentatively, D is TRBD1 (5 bases). Germline loops: CDR1 MDHEN, CDR2 SYDVKM. This CDR3 region has 16 residues. Trimming took 8 bases from V and 3 from J, leaving 22 bases between them. The CDR3 protein is CASEPPSGNRYYGYTF. The CDR3 DNA follows: TGTGCCAGCGAGCCTCCGTCAGGGAATCGCTACTATGGCTACACCTTC.

This clone was observed once. The chain combines TRBV5-5 with TRBJ2-3, with a possible D match to TRBD2 (6 bases). CDR3 length: 16 residues. Germline V gene lookup returns CDR1 SGHKS and CDR2 YYEKEE (reference sequence). The V end lost 0 bases, the J end lost 1 base, and 12 bases lay between the germline ends. The CDR3 region is CASSLGALAGTDTQYF. The CDR3 DNA is TGTGCCAGCAGCTTGGGGGCTTTAGCGGGCACAGATACGCAGTATTTT.

The chain joins TRBV6-1 to TRBJ1-2; 12 bases are a match to TRBD1. The junction had 5 bases not matched to a gene; V was cut back by 7 bases and J by 2 bases. The CDR3 extends over 15 amino acids. Germline lookup yields CDR1 MNHNS and CDR2 SASEGT. The CDR3 DNA is TGTGCCAGCAACCCGGGACAGGGGGCCAACTATGGCTACACCTTC. This encodes CASNPGQGANYGYTF.

This chain connects TRBV19 to TRBJ1-1, with a tentative D call TRBD1 (5 bases). V gave up 6 bases and J gave up 3 bases, with 14 bases separating them. This CDR3 comprises 14 residues. The germline CDR1 and CDR2 sequences are LNHDA and SQIVND (reference sequence). The CDR3 nucleotides are TGTGCCAGTAGCTACAGGAGCGTAGACACTGAAGCTTTCTTT. Its protein is CASSYRSVDTEAFF.

This clone has more than one count but fewer than ten. The genes are TRBV9 and TRBJ2-7; 11 nucleotides align to TRBD2. The CDR3 has 17 residues. Trimming cost V 4 bases and J 0 bases; bases outside gene matches: 9. Germline CDR1 is SGDLS and CDR2 is YYNGEE. This CDR3 reads CASSTRATSGSSYEQYF. As DNA, the CDR3 is TGTGCCAGCAGCACCCGAGCTACTAGCGGGAGCTCCTACGAGCAGTACTTC.

The chain employs TRBV9 and TRBJ2-1; a weak D match, TRBD1 (5 bases). The V gene lost 2 bases and the J gene lost 6 bases, with 15 bases spanning the gap. Germline V gene sequence: CDR1 SGDLS, CDR2 YYNGEE. This CDR3 region has 15 residues. The CDR3 region is CASSVDPRVGNEQFF. The CDR3 DNA follows: TGTGCCAGCAGCGTCGACCCCAGGGTGGGCAATGAGCAGTTCTTC.

V is TRBV23-1 and J is TRBJ2-5; TRBD2 matches at 7 bases. TRBV23-1 is annotated as an ORF whose role is uncertain. The CDR3 spans 18 residues. Trimming cost V 0 bases and J 4 bases; bases outside gene matches: 14. Here the CDR3 reads CASSQSRLLAAFRETQYF. CDR3 DNA: TGCGCCAGCAGTCAATCCCGTCTCCTAGCGGCCTTTCGAGAGACCCAGTACTTC.

The chain carries TRBV15 and TRBJ2-7; 7 bases line up with TRBD2. The CDR3 is made up of 14 amino acids. V shed 2 bases and J 1 base; nucleotides not matched to a gene: 2. Germline V CDR1 and CDR2: LNHNV, YYDKDF (reference sequence). In DNA form, the CDR3 reads TGTGCCACCAGCAGACTAGCGGATTCCTACGAGCAGTACTTC. Translated: CATSRLADSYEQYF.

The rearrangement uses TRBV7-9 and TRBJ2-3; tentatively, D is TRBD2 (6 bases). This CDR3 comprises 16 residues. Germline V lookup: CDR1 SEHNR, CDR2 FQNEAQ (reference sequence). Trimming stripped 4 bases from V and 1 base from J, with 15 bases between. The DNA for the CDR3 is TGTGCCAGCAGCTCCCCCCCGGGAGCCCGCACAGATACGCAGTATTTT. It specifies CASSSPPGARTDTQYF.

The chain uses TRBV29-1 and TRBJ2-5; D is perhaps TRBD2 (6 bases). Germline lookup yields CDR1 SQVTM and CDR2 ANQGSEA. This CDR3 comprises 14 residues. V was cut by 7 bases and J by 1 base, with 16 bases left in between. The CDR3: CSALGLSFQETQYF. The CDR3 DNA reads as TGCAGCGCCTTGGGACTGAGCTTCCAAGAGACCCAGTACTTC.

This chain connects TRBV11-2 to TRBJ1-1; D gene unclear. Trimming left V 4 bases short and J 3 bases short, with 9 bases between. Germline lookup yields CDR1 SGHAT and CDR2 FQNNGV. The CDR3 is made up of 13 amino acids. CDR3 in DNA: TGTGCCAGCAGCTCAATGAGAGACACTGAAGCTTTCTTT. It encodes CASSSMRDTEAFF.